The 23 T cell receptor beta chains below all came from one sample that was sequenced in a study of blood T cells in healthy people across ages (dated by TCRdb to about 2015). Library preparation employed 5' RACE. A second PCR of about 6 to 11 cycles was performed with a sample-barcoded 5' primer and a J-beta primer mix. TCRdb's own reprocessing of the public reads used fastp at Q25 and MiXCR and kept productive beta chains. A single entry per CDR3 protein holds the most common genes and DNA from its merged rows. This sample holds roughly 1.9 million distinct CDR3 sequences; roughly 43% were observed only once. About 23% of the sample rests with the top ten. The sample was blood. Receptor source: a human donor in good health.

The chain is built from TRBV29-1 and TRBJ1-1, with a tentative D call TRBD1 (6 bases). The CDR3 covers 14 residues. Germline V gives CDR1 SQVTM, CDR2 ANQGSEA. Trimming removed 5 bases from V and 5 bases from J, with 18 bases in between. In nucleotides, the CDR3 is TGCAGCGTTAAGGAACAGGGAATTGGGACTGAAGCTTTCTTT. Protein sequence: CSVKEQGIGTEAFF.

The chain uses TRBV15 and TRBJ2-7; D ambiguous. V lost 1 base and J lost 2, with 18 bases in between. Germline CDR1 reads LNHNV; CDR2 reads YYDKDF (reference sequence). The CDR3 consists of 17 residues. Here the CDR3 reads CATSRVSPFDIAYEQYF. CDR3 sequence (DNA): TGTGCCACCAGCAGAGTGTCCCCCTTCGACATAGCCTACGAGCAGTACTTC.

Note on this clonotype: At one of its ends the junction is not consistent with the germline gene, which may arise from a read error. The rearrangement uses TRBV7-2 and TRBJ2-7; possibly TRBD2 for D (6 bases). The germline gives CDR1 SGHTA, CDR2 FQGNSA. This CDR3 has 17 amino acids. DNA of the CDR3: TGTGCCGGCAGCTTAAGGGGTCGGCTAGCGTCTTCCTACGAGCAGTACTTC. It codes for CAGSLRGRLASSYEQYF.

This clonotype came up a few times. V usage is TRBV6-2 or TRBV6-3 and J usage is TRBJ1-5; no definite D call. Germline V gives CDR1 MNHEY, CDR2 SVGEGT. V lost 5 bases and J 6 bases, leaving 11 bases between the germline ends. The CDR3 length is 13 residues. DNA of the CDR3: TGTGCCAGCAGTGGAGGGCATAGTCAGCCCCAGCATTTT. The encoded protein is CASSGGHSQPQHF.

In this sample, this clonotype turned up a few times. The chain has TRBV27 and TRBJ1-5; D not certain. Germline assignment: CDR1 MNHEY and CDR2 SMNVEV (reference sequence). The CDR3 totals 14 residues. Trimming took 4 bases from V and 0 from J, leaving 7 bases between them. CDR3 protein: CASSWAHSNQPQHF. DNA for the CDR3: TGTGCCAGCAGTTGGGCCCATAGCAATCAGCCCCAGCATTTT.

The V and J genes are TRBV27 and TRBJ2-7, with D unresolved. The germline CDR1 and CDR2 sequences are MNHEY and SMNVEV (reference sequence). This CDR3 spans 13 amino acids. The ends were cut back, 0 bases at V and 9 bases at J, with 12 bases in the middle. Written as DNA, the CDR3 is TGTGCCAGCAGTTTATCGTCGACCGGCTGGCAGTACTTC. This sequence encodes CASSLSSTGWQYF.

The J gene is TRBJ2-5, the V gene TRBV7-2, with D hard to call. V was trimmed by 2 bases and J by 8 bases, leaving 9 bases between them. Germline V gives CDR1 SGHTA, CDR2 FQGNSA. The CDR3 runs 12 residues. The CDR3 is CASSLSILTQYF. The CDR3 DNA follows: TGTGCCAGCAGCTTATCCATCCTTACCCAGTACTTC.

The chain joins TRBV6-5 to TRBJ1-3; TRBD1 is a possible D gene (5 bases). Germline V lookup: CDR1 MNHEY, CDR2 SVGAGI. The CDR3 contains 16 residues. V was pared by 5 bases and J by 0 bases, with 14 bases between. The CDR3 loop reads CASSRAGTSSGNTIYF. In DNA, the CDR3 is TGTGCCAGCAGTCGTGCCGGGACCAGCTCTGGAAACACCATATATTTT.

The rearrangement links TRBV6-1 to TRBJ2-7; D is uncertain. CDR1 is MNHNS, CDR2 SASEGT, per germline. V was clipped by 6 bases and J by 0 bases, with 6 bases between them. CDR3 length: 12 residues. The CDR3 nucleotides are TGTGCCAGCAGCATAGTCTCCTACGAGCAGTACTTC. This encodes CASSIVSYEQYF.

The chain employs TRBV29-1 and TRBJ1-1; a weak D match, TRBD1 (5 bases). Between the trimmed V and J ends, which lost 6 bases and 1 base, there was a span of 12 bases. Germline CDR1 is SQVTM and CDR2 is ANQGSEA. This CDR3 comprises 13 residues. CDR3 protein: CSVRRERNTEAFF. The CDR3 DNA follows: TGCAGCGTCCGCAGGGAAAGGAACACTGAAGCTTTCTTT.

The V gene is TRBV12-3 or TRBV12-4, the J gene TRBJ2-2; D is undetermined. This CDR3 has 13 amino acids. The V end lost 3 bases, the J end lost 1 base, and 3 bases lay between the germline ends. The CDR3 bases are TGTGCCAGCAGTTTCTGGAACACCGGGGAGCTGTTTTTT. This sequence encodes CASSFWNTGELFF.

In this sample, this clonotype turned up a few times. The genes are TRBV29-1 and TRBJ2-3, with 8 bases lining up with TRBD2. Germline V gene sequence: CDR1 SQVTM, CDR2 ANQGSEA. The V segment lost 4 bases and the J segment 2 bases; nucleotides outside the gene matches: 5. The CDR3 has 14 residues. CDR3 sequence: CSVASGGYTDTQYF. Here the CDR3 DNA reads TGCAGCGTTGCCAGCGGGGGTTACACAGATACGCAGTATTTT.

The chain uses TRBV20-1 and TRBJ1-1, with 7 bases fitting TRBD1. V dropped 2 bases and J dropped 4; count of bases not matched to a gene: 13. The CDR3 runs 16 residues. CDR1 and CDR2 from the germline V gene are DFQATT and SNEGSKA (reference sequence). The CDR3 sequence is CSARQLGQRDTTEAFF. CDR3 nucleotide sequence: TGCAGTGCTAGACAGTTGGGACAGCGCGACACCACTGAAGCTTTCTTT.

This clonotype has only a few counts. The rearrangement uses TRBV5-1 and TRBJ2-5; D not certain. Germline V gives CDR1 SGHRS, CDR2 YFSETQ. The CDR3 runs to 12 residues. V was shortened by 8 bases and J by 1 base, with 9 bases between the two germline ends. In nucleotides, the CDR3 is TGCGCCAGTCGGTTCTCCCAAGAGACCCAGTACTTC. Amino acid sequence: CASRFSQETQYF.

This clonotype appeared a few times. The rearrangement joins TRBV6-2 or TRBV6-3 to TRBJ2-2; the D is unclear. The CDR3 has 16 amino acids. Germline CDR1 reads MNHEY; CDR2 reads SVGEGT. V dropped 3 bases and J dropped 4 bases, with 15 bases sitting between them. CDR3 in amino acids: CASSYNMGEPTGELFF. As DNA, the CDR3 is TGTGCCAGCAGTTATAATATGGGCGAGCCCACCGGGGAGCTGTTTTTT.

The chain carries TRBV20-1 and TRBJ2-1; a possible D gene is TRBD1 (6 bases). This CDR3 region has 14 residues. The germline V gene encodes CDR1 DFQATT and CDR2 SNEGSKA (reference sequence). V lost 7 bases to trimming and J lost 6 bases, with 19 bases between them. CDR3 protein: CSVKGTARGNEQFF. The CDR3 DNA reads TGCAGTGTTAAAGGGACCGCCAGGGGCAATGAGCAGTTCTTC.

This clonotype was detected a few times. This chain joins TRBV3-1 and TRBJ1-2; 7 positions agree with TRBD1. Germline V gene data show CDR1 as LGHDT and CDR2 as YNNKEL (reference sequence). V trimming: 8 bases; J trimming: 6 bases; junction bases outside the gene matches: 12. This CDR3 comprises 14 residues. The CDR3 bases are TGTGCCAGCGCTGAGGATGCGGGGACAGATGGCTACACCTTC. This codes for CASAEDAGTDGYTF.

The chain employs TRBV5-6 and TRBJ1-1; D is ambiguous. Germline V gene data show CDR1 as SGHDT and CDR2 as YYEEEE. Trimming removed 4 bases at V and 4 bases at J, with 23 bases between. The CDR3 contains 17 residues. CDR3 sequence: CASSPRGGVASVTEAFF. For the CDR3, the DNA is TGTGCCAGCAGCCCGCGCGGCGGGGTGGCTTCGGTCACTGAAGCTTTCTTT.

This clonotype was observed a handful of times. The rearrangement joins TRBV6-2 or TRBV6-3 to TRBJ1-2; 7 bases align to TRBD1. The CDR3 runs 12 residues. Trimming removed 5 bases from V and 9 bases from J; junction bases left unmatched: 6. Germline CDR1 MNHEY, CDR2 SVGEGT. Here the CDR3 DNA reads TGTGCCAGCAGTACCCGACAGGGCAGCTACACCTTC. Its protein product is CASSTRQGSYTF.

The chain links TRBV3-1 to TRBJ2-3, with 9 bases identical to TRBD2. V shed 1 base and J 7 bases; nucleotides not matched to a gene: 12. CDR3 length equals 17 residues. Germline values: CDR1 LGHDT, CDR2 YNNKEL (reference sequence). The CDR3 sequence is CASSQGRGGGRLNTQYF. Here the CDR3 DNA reads TGTGCCAGCAGCCAAGGTCGCGGGGGGGGGCGGTTGAATACGCAGTATTTT.

The CDR3 nucleotides read TGTGCCAGCAGCGTGAGGGGAGGGGGCACAGATACGCAGTATTTT. It translates to CASSVRGGGTDTQYF. The genes are TRBV9 and TRBJ2-3; 7 bases map to TRBD2. The CDR3 is made up of 15 amino acids. Germline trimming cut 2 bases from V and 1 base from J; bases unmatched to any gene: 4. CDR1 SGDLS and CDR2 YYNGEE come from the germline V gene.

V and J are TRBV7-8 and TRBJ2-7; weak D call: TRBD1 (6 bases). Germline assignment: CDR1 SGHVS and CDR2 FQNEAQ. The CDR3 runs to 15 residues. Between the trimmed V and J ends, which lost 5 bases and 2 bases, there was a span of 16 bases. The chain's CDR3 is CASSLRGRGAYEQYF. The CDR3 DNA reads as TGTGCCAGCAGCCTACGCGGCAGGGGCGCCTACGAGCAGTACTTC.

The V call is TRBV2, the J call TRBJ2-1; tentatively, D is TRBD2 (7 bases). The length of the CDR3 is 13 residues. Germline V gene sequence: CDR1 SNHLY, CDR2 FYNNEI. V gave up 8 bases and J gave up 6 bases, with 14 bases separating them. The CDR3 protein is CASRGRGFNEQFF. The CDR3 DNA sequence: TGTGCCAGCCGAGGGAGGGGGTTCAATGAGCAGTTCTTC.